This T cell receptor (beta chain) was recorded in a study of T-cell reconstitution after alpha-beta-depleted transplantation in children (dated by TCRdb to about 2016). With regard to the full study: Using TCR repertoire profiling, the study quantitatively followed how T-cell immune reconstitution unfolded in children after TCRalphabeta/CD19-depleted allogeneic hematopoietic cell transplantation.

Receptor libraries were prepared by PCR. For sequencing, an Illumina HiSeq 2500 was employed. Molecular barcoding was employed in the preparation of TCR libraries, with unique molecular identifiers being used to normalize TCRbeta repertoire quantification. The public reads were quality trimmed at Q25 with fastp and then assembled into clones with MiXCR by TCRdb, keeping productive beta chains. Each entry is one CDR3 protein sequence, shown with its most common DNA and genes. In all, the sample holds 400,000 to 450,000 distinct CDR3 sequences, and roughly two fifths of those were seen once. 27% of the sample is taken by the ten largest. The treatment or condition label of this sample denotes: allogeneic hematopoietic cell transplantation with graft depleted of TCRalphabeta T cells and CD19 B cells. TCRalphabeta/CD19-depleted allogeneic hematopoietic cell grafts were given to the transplant recipients, all of whom were children.

The junction shows trimming of 2 bases on V and 3 bases on J, plus 12 bases between the germline ends. Including the terminal cysteine and phenylalanine, the CDR3 comprises 14 residues. Left in the record is the CDR3 DNA by itself, 42 bases read in frame from the first base. The CDR1 and CDR2 encoded by the germline V gene are SGDLS and YYNGEE. As regards this clonotype: What antigen it recognizes has not been identified. No clone much larger than this one lies a single base away; base qualities are absent.

Overall study results and their limits: In some patients, the high TCRbeta diversity seen at day 60 was put down to recipient T cells and intrathymic progenitors that had survived conditioning. The apparently early alphabetaT-cell count recovery about two months after transplant was reportedly dependent on only several hundred rapidly expanded clones derived from non-depleted graft cells. The frequencies of hyperexpanded clones fell over the following months, and after one year, T-cell counts and TCRbeta diversity were mostly attributed to newly produced T cells.

The clonotype was recovered from a girl aged 2 to 9 with aplastic anemia, due to receive a stem cell transplant. This specimen was PBMCs, taken before TCRalphabeta/CD19-depleted stem cell transplant. This receptor chain uses TRBV9 and TRBJ2-7; the D call is tentative, TRBD1 or TRBD2, as each matches 5 bases. The sequence in DNA is TGTGCCAGCAGCGTTGGGACCTCGGGCTACGAGCAGTACTTC. Its coded protein is CASSVGTSGYEQYF.